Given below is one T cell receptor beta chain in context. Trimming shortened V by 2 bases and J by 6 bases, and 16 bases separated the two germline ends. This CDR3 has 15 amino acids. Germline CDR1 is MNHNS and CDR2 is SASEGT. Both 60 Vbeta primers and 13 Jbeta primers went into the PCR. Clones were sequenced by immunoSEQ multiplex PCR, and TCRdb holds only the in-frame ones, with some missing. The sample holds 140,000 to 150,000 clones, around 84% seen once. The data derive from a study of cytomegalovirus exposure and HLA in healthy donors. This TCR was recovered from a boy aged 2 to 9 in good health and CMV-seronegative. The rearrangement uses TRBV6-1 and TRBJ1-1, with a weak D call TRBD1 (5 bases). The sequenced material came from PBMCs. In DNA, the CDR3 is TGTGCCAGCAGTGAAAAAATGGAGGGGCCGGCTGAAGCTTTCTTT. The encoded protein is CASSEKMEGPAEAFF.